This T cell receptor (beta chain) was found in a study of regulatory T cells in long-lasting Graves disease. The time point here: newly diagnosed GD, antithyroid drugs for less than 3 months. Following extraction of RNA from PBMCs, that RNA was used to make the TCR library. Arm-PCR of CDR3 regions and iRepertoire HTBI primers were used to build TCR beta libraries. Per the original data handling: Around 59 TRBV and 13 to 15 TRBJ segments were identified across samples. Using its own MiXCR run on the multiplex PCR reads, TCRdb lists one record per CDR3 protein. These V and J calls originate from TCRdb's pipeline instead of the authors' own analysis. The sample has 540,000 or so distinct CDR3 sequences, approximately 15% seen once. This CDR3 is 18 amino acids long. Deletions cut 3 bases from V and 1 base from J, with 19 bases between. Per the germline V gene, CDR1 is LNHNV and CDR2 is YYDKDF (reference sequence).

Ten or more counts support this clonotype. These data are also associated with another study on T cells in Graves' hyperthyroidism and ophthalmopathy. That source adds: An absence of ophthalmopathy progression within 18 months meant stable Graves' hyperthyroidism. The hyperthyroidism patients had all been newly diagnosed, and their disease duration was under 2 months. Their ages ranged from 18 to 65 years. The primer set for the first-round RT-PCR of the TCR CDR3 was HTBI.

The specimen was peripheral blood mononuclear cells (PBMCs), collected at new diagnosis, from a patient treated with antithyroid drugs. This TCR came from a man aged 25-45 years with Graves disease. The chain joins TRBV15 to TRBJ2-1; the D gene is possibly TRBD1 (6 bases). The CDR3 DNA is TGTGCCACCAGCAGCCCAGGGGCGTTCGAAGAGTCCTACAATGAGCAGTTCTTC. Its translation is CATSSPGAFEESYNEQFF. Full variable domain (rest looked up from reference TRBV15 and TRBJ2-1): DAMVIQNPRYQVTQFGKPVTLSCSQTLNHNVMYWYQQKSSQAPKLLFHYYDKDFNNEADTPDNFQSRRPNTSFCFLDIRSPGLGDTAMYLCATSSPGAFEESYNEQFFGPGTRLTVL.